This T cell receptor (beta chain) originates from a study of blood T cell repertoires in COVID-19. Study at large: Researchers got acute and convalescent COVID-19 samples from the United States, Italy and Spain. Sample material is recorded as cDNA or gDNA derived from T cells, B-cell-depleted T cells, or PBMCs.

Source study methods: Nucleated cell counts were estimated from reference gene primer amplification. TCRdb keeps only in-frame clones here, not all; method: immunoSEQ multiplex PCR. V, J and clone size derive from that table, while D and trimming were established from the DNA sequence. Of about 280,000 clones detected, 80% to 90% appear once; the ten largest clones hold about 10%. Germline CDR1 SGDLS, CDR2 YYNGEE. Trimming took off 4 bases at V and 0 bases at J, with 13 bases between the two ends. This CDR3 region has 15 residues. V gene TRBV9 combines with J gene TRBJ1-1; weak D call: TRBD1 (5 bases). The sample was peripheral blood. The clonotype originates from an older woman with acute or convalescent COVID-19. This CDR3 is CASSHPGGVNTEAFF. The CDR3 region has the DNA TGTGCCAGCAGCCATCCGGGAGGGGTGAACACTGAAGCTTTCTTT.